The 26 T cell receptor beta chains given below trace back to one sample, sequenced in a study of CD8 T cells in ankylosing spondylitis. One entry per CDR3 protein results from TCRdb running MiXCR on the 5' RACE reads. The sample includes about 240,000 distinct CDR3 sequences, approximately 9% of them seen just once. Sequencing was carried out using blood, either unsorted or a sorted T cell fraction (not recorded which). The receptors here all came from a male donor with ankylosing spondylitis or in good health (not recorded which).

The chain has TRBV7-8 and TRBJ1-2; the match to TRBD1 covers 7 bases. Germline lookup yields CDR1 SGHVS and CDR2 FQNEAQ. The CDR3 covers 16 residues. Trimming cost V 2 bases and J 4 bases; bases outside gene matches: 10. The chain's CDR3 is CASSLRASGTAYGYTF. CDR3 coding DNA: TGTGCCAGCAGCTTAAGGGCCTCCGGGACAGCCTATGGCTACACCTTC.

This clonotype appeared many times. The chain uses TRBV7-8 and TRBJ2-1; D gene ambiguous. This CDR3 region has 14 residues. V was trimmed by 1 base and J by 5 bases, leaving 9 bases between them. The germline gives CDR1 SGHVS, CDR2 FQNEAQ. CDR3 sequence (DNA): TGTGCCAGCAGCTTAGGTGACGCGAACAATGAGCAGTTCTTC. Translating it yields CASSLGDANNEQFF.

There are a few counts of this clonotype. The rearrangement joins TRBV7-6 to TRBJ2-2; 7 bases match TRBD2. Per germline, CDR1 SGHVS and CDR2 FNYEAQ. This CDR3 contains 16 residues. The ends lost 5 bases at V and 1 base at J; junction bases unmatched: 7. CDR3 protein: CASSTWSGGNTGELFF. The DNA of the CDR3 is TGTGCCAGCAGCACCTGGTCGGGGGGGAACACCGGGGAGCTGTTTTTT. Combining the CDR3 with reference TRBV7-6 and TRBJ2-2 gives the whole variable domain GAGVSQSPRYKVTKRGQDVALRCDPISGHVSLYWYRQALGQGPEFLTYFNYEAQQDKSGLPNDRFSAERPEGSISTLTIQRTEQRDSAMYRCASSTWSGGNTGELFFGEGSRLTVL.

This clonotype was observed a few times. This chain links TRBV9 with TRBJ2-3; D may correspond to TRBD1 or TRBD2 (5 bases each). Germline V lookup: CDR1 SGDLS, CDR2 YYNGEE. This CDR3 contains 14 residues. The ends were cut back, 2 bases at V and 4 bases at J, with 11 bases in the middle. In DNA form, the CDR3 reads TGTGCCAGCAGCGTGGGTGGGGACGCAGATACGCAGTATTTT. As protein: CASSVGGDADTQYF. Together with reference TRBV9 and TRBJ2-3, the CDR3 gives the full variable domain: DSGVTQTPKHLITATGQRVTLRCSPRSGDLSVYWYQQSLDQGLQFLIQYYNGEERAKGNILERFSAQQFPDLHSELNLSSLELGDSALYFCASSVGGDADTQYFGPGTRLTVL.

This clonotype has a handful of counts. V gene TRBV7-9 combines with J gene TRBJ2-1; D is possibly TRBD1 (6 bases). Trimming pared 4 bases from V and 5 bases from J, leaving 12 bases between. This CDR3 spans 14 amino acids. Germline V gene sequence: CDR1 SEHNR, CDR2 FQNEAQ (reference sequence). The CDR3 nucleotides read TGTGCCAGCAGCTCCCGGGACAACCACAATGAGCAGTTCTTC. It codes for CASSSRDNHNEQFF.

This chain uses TRBV7-2 with TRBJ2-1; 11 positions agree with TRBD2. The CDR3 length is 17 residues. After removal of 4 bases from V and 7 bases from J, the junction contained 12 bases not matched to a gene. The germline CDR1 and CDR2 sequences are SGHTA and FQGNSA. The CDR3 DNA reads as TGTGCCAGCAGCTCAAGGGCGGCTAGCGGGGGGTCTAATGAGCAGTTCTTC. This gives the protein CASSSRAASGGSNEQFF.

This clonotype was seen at least ten times. The chain combines TRBV12-3 or TRBV12-4 with TRBJ1-6; D not resolved. Trimming removed 6 bases at V and 7 bases at J, with 10 bases between. This CDR3 region has 13 residues. The CDR3 DNA reads TGTGCCAGCAGAAAAGGGCCGAATTCACCCCTCCACTTT. It yields the protein CASRKGPNSPLHF.

This clonotype was seen just once. For the CDR3, the DNA is TGTGCCAGCAGATTTTCCGACAGGTATCAGCCCCAGCATTTT. Protein product: CASRFSDRYQPQHF. V usage is TRBV6-1 and J usage is TRBJ1-5; the D gene is possibly TRBD1 (6 bases). The CDR3 runs to 14 residues. Trimming took off 6 bases at V and 5 bases at J, with 14 bases between the two ends. Germline V CDR1 and CDR2: MNHNS, SASEGT.

There are a few counts of this clonotype. V is TRBV7-2 and J is TRBJ2-2, with 11 nucleotides matching TRBD1. Germline values: CDR1 SGHTA, CDR2 FQGNSA. The CDR3 is 17 amino acids. Unmatched junction bases numbered 6, after V lost 0 bases and J lost 6 bases. The CDR3 DNA reads TGTGCCAGCAGCTTAGCGCCGGGACAGGGGGGGGCCGGGGAGCTGTTTTTT. As protein: CASSLAPGQGGAGELFF.

This clonotype was seen repeatedly, ten times or more. This chain links TRBV3-1 with TRBJ1-1; D is uncertain. CDR1 and CDR2 from the germline V gene are LGHDT and YNNKEL (reference sequence). The CDR3 loop spans 11 amino acids. V lost 2 bases to trimming and J lost 8 bases, with 6 bases between them. DNA for the CDR3: TGTGCCAGCAGCCAAACGGGAGAAGCTTTCTTT. Residues: CASSQTGEAFF.

DNA for the CDR3: TGTGCCAGCAGCGTAGGCGAGGGTGTCCGGCAGCCCCAGCATTTT. Protein: CASSVGEGVRQPQHF. The rearrangement uses TRBV9 and TRBJ1-5, with D hard to call. Germline V gene sequence: CDR1 SGDLS, CDR2 YYNGEE. Trimming removed 0 bases from V and 7 bases from J, with 14 bases in between. This CDR3 has 15 amino acids.

This clonotype was seen repeatedly, ten times or more. Written as DNA, the CDR3 is TGCAGTGCAAGACTAGTTTCAAGTGAGCAGTTCTTC. Translated: CSARLVSSEQFF. The chain recombines TRBV20-1 with TRBJ2-1; weak D call: TRBD2 (6 bases). The CDR3 loop spans 12 amino acids. Germline loops: CDR1 DFQATT, CDR2 SNEGSKA (reference sequence). V lost 6 bases and J lost 9, with 15 bases in between.

This clonotype was recorded at least ten times. The rearrangement joins TRBV7-6 to TRBJ1-1; unclear D gene. The germline V gene encodes CDR1 SGHVS and CDR2 FNYEAQ. The length of the CDR3 is 17 residues. The V and J ends lost 5 bases and 0 bases respectively, with 19 bases between them. The CDR3 DNA reads TGTGCCAGCAGCCCACGGCCCGTCAGGCTGATGAACACTGAAGCTTTCTTT. Translation gives CASSPRPVRLMNTEAFF.

There are many counts of this clonotype. The genes are TRBV20-1 and TRBJ2-7; 7 bases align to TRBD1. Germline-derived CDR1 and CDR2 are DFQATT and SNEGSKA (reference sequence). The V gene end was trimmed by 5 bases and the J gene end by 6 bases; junction bases not matched to a gene: 7. This CDR3 has 12 amino acids. Here the CDR3 reads CSAVGQVREQYF. The CDR3 DNA is TGCAGTGCTGTAGGACAGGTTCGCGAGCAGTACTTC.

This clonotype was counted at least ten times. The genes are TRBV4-2 and TRBJ2-3; 7 bases match TRBD1. This CDR3 is 16 amino acids long. The V segment lost 0 bases and the J segment 2 bases; nucleotides outside the gene matches: 5. CDR1 is LGHNA, CDR2 YNFKEQ, per germline. The CDR3 bases are TGTGCCAGCAGCCAAGAGGCCAGGGGGTACACAGATACGCAGTATTTT. It translates to CASSQEARGYTDTQYF.

This clonotype was counted ten times or more. V is TRBV10-3 and J is TRBJ1-6, with D hard to call. V lost 10 bases to trimming and J lost 10 bases, with 14 bases between them. Germline assignment: CDR1 ENHRY and CDR2 SYGVKD. The CDR3 length is 12 residues. The CDR3 here is CATSVPGSPLHF. The DNA for the CDR3 is TGTGCCACTTCAGTACCGGGGTCACCCCTCCACTTT.

The chain links TRBV20-1 to TRBJ2-1; a weak D match, TRBD2 (6 bases). This CDR3 contains 15 residues. Trimming left V 4 bases short and J 1 base short, with 14 bases between. CDR1 and CDR2 from the germline V gene are DFQATT and SNEGSKA (reference sequence). In DNA form, the CDR3 reads TGCAGTGCTATTGGGAGGAAAGATTCCTACAATGAGCAGTTCTTC. It encodes CSAIGRKDSYNEQFF.

The rearrangement links TRBV30 to TRBJ2-1, with TRBD2 matching over 12 bases. V dropped 1 base and J dropped 15; count of bases not matched to a gene: 7. The CDR3 extends over 13 amino acids. Looked up from germline, CDR1 is GTSNPN and CDR2 is SVGIG (reference sequence). The CDR3 here is CAWSETTSGRPFF. The CDR3 nucleotides are TGTGCCTGGAGTGAAACGACTAGCGGGAGACCGTTCTTC.

The sample holds many counts of this clonotype. This chain uses TRBV20-1 with TRBJ1-4, with 12 bases aligning to TRBD1. Germline V gene sequence: CDR1 DFQATT, CDR2 SNEGSKA (reference sequence). The CDR3 sequence is 13 residues long. The V gene end was trimmed by 5 bases and the J gene end by 8 bases; junction bases not matched to a gene: 3. The CDR3 protein is CSASGTGGEKLFF. The CDR3 nucleotides read TGCAGTGCTTCCGGGACAGGGGGCGAAAAACTGTTTTTT.

This clonotype has ten or more counts. The chain employs TRBV6-4 and TRBJ2-3; D ambiguous. The CDR3 has 14 amino acids. The V gene's germline CDR1 is MRHNA and CDR2 SNTAGT. Trimming took 3 bases from V and 1 from J, leaving 8 bases between them. The CDR3 DNA is TGTGCCAGCAGTGAGGGTGGCGGCACAGATACGCAGTATTTT. Its translation: CASSEGGGTDTQYF.

This clonotype was counted only a few times. The gene calls are TRBV2 and TRBJ2-4; 7 positions agree with TRBD1. This CDR3 contains 16 residues. Unmatched junction bases numbered 9, after V lost 6 bases and J lost 1 base. Per the germline V gene, CDR1 is SNHLY and CDR2 is FYNNEI. CDR3 sequence (DNA): TGTGCCAGCAGGGGACAGCCCCAGAGCGCCAAAAACATTCAGTACTTC. Translation gives CASRGQPQSAKNIQYF.

The V call is TRBV5-1, the J call TRBJ1-6, with 8 bases that match TRBD1. Germline V gene data show CDR1 as SGHRS and CDR2 as YFSETQ. This CDR3 has 15 amino acids. Trimming took 2 bases from V and 6 from J; bases not matched to a gene: 4. The CDR3 DNA is TGCGCCAGCAGCTTTAACGACAGGGGTAATTCACCCCTCCACTTT. Encoded protein: CASSFNDRGNSPLHF.

This chain joins TRBV5-1 and TRBJ2-2; 8 bases match TRBD2. CDR3 length: 17 residues. Germline V lookup: CDR1 SGHRS, CDR2 YFSETQ. V trimming: 2 bases; J trimming: 7 bases; junction bases outside the gene matches: 13. The CDR3 DNA is TGCGCCAGCAGCTTAACGGGGGGGCGGACCCTTGGCGGGGAGCTGTTTTTT. This codes for CASSLTGGRTLGGELFF.

In this sample, this clonotype turned up many times. The CDR3 here is CASGEGYNSPLHF. The DNA for the CDR3 is TGCGCCAGCGGAGAAGGCTATAATTCACCCCTCCACTTT. The rearrangement uses TRBV5-1 and TRBJ1-6, with D uncertain. This CDR3 comprises 13 residues. V dropped 7 bases and J dropped 3 bases, with 8 bases sitting between them. Looked up from germline, CDR1 is SGHRS and CDR2 is YFSETQ.

V usage is TRBV27 and J usage is TRBJ2-3, with unresolved D. Germline V gene data show CDR1 as MNHEY and CDR2 as SMNVEV (reference sequence). Trimming shortened V by 4 bases and J by 1 base, and 3 bases separated the two germline ends. The CDR3 is 12 amino acids. The CDR3 DNA reads TGTGCCAGCAGTTGGGGCACAGATACGCAGTATTTT. This codes for CASSWGTDTQYF.

This clonotype has a count of ten or more. The chain couples TRBV29-1 to TRBJ1-6, with 11 positions matching TRBD1. The CDR3 loop spans 16 amino acids. The trim removed 7 bases at V and 7 bases at J, leaving 12 bases unmatched. Per the germline V gene, CDR1 is SQVTM and CDR2 is ANQGSEA. In DNA form, the CDR3 reads TGCAGCGGGTCGGGACAGGGGGAAATACGGAATTCACCCCTCCACTTT. Encoded protein: CSGSGQGEIRNSPLHF.